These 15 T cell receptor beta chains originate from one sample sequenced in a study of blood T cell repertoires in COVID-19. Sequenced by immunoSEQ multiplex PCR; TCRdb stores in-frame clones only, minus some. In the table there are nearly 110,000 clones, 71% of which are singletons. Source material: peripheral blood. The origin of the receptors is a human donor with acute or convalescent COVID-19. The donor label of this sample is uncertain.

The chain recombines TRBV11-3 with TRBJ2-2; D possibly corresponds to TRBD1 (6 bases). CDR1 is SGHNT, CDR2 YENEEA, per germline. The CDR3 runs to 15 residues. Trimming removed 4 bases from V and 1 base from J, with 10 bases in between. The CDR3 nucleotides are TGTGCCAGCAGCTCCGGGACACTGAACACCGGGGAGCTGTTTTTT. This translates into CASSSGTLNTGELFF.

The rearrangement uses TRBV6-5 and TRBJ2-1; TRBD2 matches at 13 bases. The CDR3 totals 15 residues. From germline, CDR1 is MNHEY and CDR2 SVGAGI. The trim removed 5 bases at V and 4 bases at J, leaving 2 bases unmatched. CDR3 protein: CASSKTSGGYNEQFF. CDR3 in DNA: TGTGCCAGCAGTAAGACTAGCGGGGGGTACAATGAGCAGTTCTTC.

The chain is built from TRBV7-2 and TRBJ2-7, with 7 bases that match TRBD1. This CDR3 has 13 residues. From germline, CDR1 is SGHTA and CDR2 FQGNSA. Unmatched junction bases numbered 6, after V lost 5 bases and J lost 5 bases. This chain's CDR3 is CASSTYRGDEQYF. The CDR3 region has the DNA TGTGCCAGCAGCACCTACAGGGGCGACGAGCAGTACTTC.

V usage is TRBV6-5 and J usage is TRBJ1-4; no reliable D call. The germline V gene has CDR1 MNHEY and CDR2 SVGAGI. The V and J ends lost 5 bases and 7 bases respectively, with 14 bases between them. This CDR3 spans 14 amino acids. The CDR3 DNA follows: TGTGCCAGCAGTCCCTGGGGAGGTAGTGAAAAACTGTTTTTT. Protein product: CASSPWGGSEKLFF.

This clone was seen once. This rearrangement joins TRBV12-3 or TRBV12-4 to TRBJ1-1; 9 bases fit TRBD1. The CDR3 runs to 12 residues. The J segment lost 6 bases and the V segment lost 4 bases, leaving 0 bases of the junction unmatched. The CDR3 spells CASSWTGAEAFF. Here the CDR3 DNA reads TGTGCCAGCAGTTGGACAGGGGCTGAAGCTTTCTTT.

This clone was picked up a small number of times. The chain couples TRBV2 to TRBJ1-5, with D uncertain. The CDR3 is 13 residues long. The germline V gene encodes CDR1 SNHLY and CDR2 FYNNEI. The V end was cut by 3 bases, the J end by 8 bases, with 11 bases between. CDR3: CASSEMGVEPQHF. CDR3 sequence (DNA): TGTGCCAGCAGTGAGATGGGAGTCGAGCCCCAGCATTTT.

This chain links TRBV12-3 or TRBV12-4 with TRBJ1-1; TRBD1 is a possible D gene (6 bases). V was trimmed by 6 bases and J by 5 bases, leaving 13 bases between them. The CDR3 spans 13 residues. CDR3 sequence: CASSLGTMTEAFF. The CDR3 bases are TGTGCCAGCAGCCTCGGGACAATGACTGAAGCTTTCTTT.

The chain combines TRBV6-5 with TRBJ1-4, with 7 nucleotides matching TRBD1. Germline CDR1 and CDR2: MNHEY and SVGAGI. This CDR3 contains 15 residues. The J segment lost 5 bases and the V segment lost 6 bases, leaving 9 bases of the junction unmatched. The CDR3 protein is CASSKRTTGNEKLFF. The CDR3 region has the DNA TGTGCCAGCAGCAAGAGAACGACAGGGAATGAAAAACTGTTTTTT.

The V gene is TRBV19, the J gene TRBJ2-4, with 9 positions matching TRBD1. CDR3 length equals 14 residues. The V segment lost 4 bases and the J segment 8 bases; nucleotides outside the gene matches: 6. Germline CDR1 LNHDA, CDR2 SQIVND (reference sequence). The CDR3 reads CASSRTGQGHIQYF. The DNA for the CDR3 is TGTGCCAGTAGTAGAACGGGACAGGGCCACATTCAGTACTTC.

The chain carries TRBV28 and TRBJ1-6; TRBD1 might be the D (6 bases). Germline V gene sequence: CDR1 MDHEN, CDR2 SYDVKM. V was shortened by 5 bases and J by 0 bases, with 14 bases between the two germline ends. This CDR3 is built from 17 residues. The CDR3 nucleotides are TGTGCCAGCAGTCGATACAGGGTGAGCTCCTATAATTCACCCCTCCACTTT. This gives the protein CASSRYRVSSYNSPLHF. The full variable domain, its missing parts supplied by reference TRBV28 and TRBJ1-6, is DVKVTQSSRYLVKRTGEKVFLECVQDMDHENMFWYRQDPGLGLRLIYFSYDVKMKEKGDIPEGYSVSREKKERFSLILESASTNQTSMYLCASSRYRVSSYNSPLHFGNGTRLTVT.

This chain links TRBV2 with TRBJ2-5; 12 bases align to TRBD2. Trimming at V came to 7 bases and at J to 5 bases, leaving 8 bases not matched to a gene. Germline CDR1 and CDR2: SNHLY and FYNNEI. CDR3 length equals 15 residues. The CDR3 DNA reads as TGTGCCAGCACCTCTAGCGGGGGGGCGGGTGAGACCCAGTACTTC. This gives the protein CASTSSGGAGETQYF.

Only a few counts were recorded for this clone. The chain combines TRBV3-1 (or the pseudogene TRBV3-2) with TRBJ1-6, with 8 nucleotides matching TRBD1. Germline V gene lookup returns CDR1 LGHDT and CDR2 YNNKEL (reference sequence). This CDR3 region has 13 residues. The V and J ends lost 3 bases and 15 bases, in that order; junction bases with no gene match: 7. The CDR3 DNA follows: TGTGCCAGCAGCCAGAGTGACAGGGGAGGCCTCCACTTT. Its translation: CASSQSDRGGLHF.

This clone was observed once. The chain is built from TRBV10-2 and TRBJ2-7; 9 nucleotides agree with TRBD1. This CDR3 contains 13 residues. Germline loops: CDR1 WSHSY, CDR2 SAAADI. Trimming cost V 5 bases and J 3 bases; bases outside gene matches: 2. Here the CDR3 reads CASSSGQGYEQYF. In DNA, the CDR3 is TGCGCCAGCAGTTCGGGACAGGGCTACGAGCAGTACTTC.

CDR3 protein: CASTTGGEEKLFF. The CDR3 DNA follows: TGCGCCAGCACTACAGGGGGCGAAGAAAAACTGTTTTTT. The chain couples TRBV5-1 to TRBJ1-4, with 9 bases matching TRBD1. The CDR3 is 13 amino acids. With 6 bases clipped from V and 8 bases from J, the junction kept 5 bases outside the gene matches. Looked up from germline, CDR1 is SGHRS and CDR2 is YFSETQ.

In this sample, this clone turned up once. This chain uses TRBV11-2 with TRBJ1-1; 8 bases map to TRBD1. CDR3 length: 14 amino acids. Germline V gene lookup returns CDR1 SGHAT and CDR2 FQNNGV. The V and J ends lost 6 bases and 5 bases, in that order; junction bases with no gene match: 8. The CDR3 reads CASSQGAGSTEAFF. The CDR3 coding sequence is TGTGCCAGCAGTCAGGGGGCAGGGTCGACTGAAGCTTTCTTT.